This TCR beta chain was identified during a study of T-cell reconstitution after alpha-beta-depleted transplantation in children. Unique molecular identifiers tagged the TCRbeta library. TCRdb reprocessed the PCR reads with MiXCR, giving one entry per CDR3 protein. Here the sample spans about 500,000 distinct CDR3 sequences, less than 35% being singletons. CDR3 length equals 14 residues. Per the germline V gene, CDR1 is DFQATT and CDR2 is SNEGSKA (reference sequence). V lost 6 bases to trimming and J lost 8 bases; unmatched junction nucleotides: 13. This chain uses TRBV20-1 with TRBJ2-3; 8 bases line up with TRBD2. Sample: PBMCs from the stem cell graft donor, taken from the stem cell graft. The clonotype comes from a human donor who donated a stem cell graft to a child with aplastic anemia. The CDR3 here is CSAAGSGSGGTQYF. CDR3 sequence (DNA): TGCAGTGCAGCCGGCAGCGGGAGTGGCGGTACGCAGTATTTT.